The clone carrying this T cell receptor beta chain was recorded once. This sample was taken from a study of blood T cell repertoires in COVID-19. Study information: Sources were T cells, B-cell-depleted T cells, or PBMCs; the material itself was cDNA or gDNA.

Adults between about 18 and 95 years of age took part from about two dozen US areas. Donors were grouped by their self-reported clinical history. Germline-derived CDR1 and CDR2 are SGHVS and FNYEAQ. The V end was cut by 3 bases, the J end by 0 bases, with 9 bases between. CDR3 size: 14 residues. The protocol was immunoSEQ multiplex PCR, while the TCRdb copy is restricted to in-frame clones and leaves out a portion. The table records over 50,000 clones, roughly 80% of them present only once. What was sequenced was PBMCs or T cells enriched from blood (not recorded which). The sequence was obtained from a woman between 35 and 50 years old with acute COVID-19. The chain recombines TRBV7-6 with TRBJ2-7; D is ambiguous. The CDR3 DNA follows: TGTGCCAGCAGCTTTTTACAGAGCTCCTACGAGCAGTACTTC. This codes for CASSFLQSSYEQYF.